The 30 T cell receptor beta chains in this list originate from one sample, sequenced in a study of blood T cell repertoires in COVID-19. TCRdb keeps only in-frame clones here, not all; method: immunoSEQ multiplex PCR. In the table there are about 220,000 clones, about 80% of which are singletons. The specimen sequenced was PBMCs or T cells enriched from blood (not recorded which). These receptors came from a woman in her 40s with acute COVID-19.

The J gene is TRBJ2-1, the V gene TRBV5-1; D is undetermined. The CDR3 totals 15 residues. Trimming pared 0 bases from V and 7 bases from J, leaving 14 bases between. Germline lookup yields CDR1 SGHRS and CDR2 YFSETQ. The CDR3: CASSLEVAPENEQFF. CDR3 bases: TGCGCCAGCAGCTTGGAGGTAGCCCCTGAGAATGAGCAGTTCTTC.

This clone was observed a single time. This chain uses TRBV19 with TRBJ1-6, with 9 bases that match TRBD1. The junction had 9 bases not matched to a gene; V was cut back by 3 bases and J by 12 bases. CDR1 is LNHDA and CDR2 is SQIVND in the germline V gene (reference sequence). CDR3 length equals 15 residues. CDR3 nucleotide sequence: TGTGCCAGTAGTATTGGGGACAGGGCGATTGAACCCCTCCACTTT. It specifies CASSIGDRAIEPLHF.

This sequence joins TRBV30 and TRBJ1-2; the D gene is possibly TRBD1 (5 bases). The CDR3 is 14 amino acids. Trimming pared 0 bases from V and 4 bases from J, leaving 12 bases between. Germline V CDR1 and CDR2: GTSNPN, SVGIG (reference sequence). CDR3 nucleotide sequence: TGTGCCTGGAGTGTTCCGGGACTCTCCTATGGCTACACCTTC. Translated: CAWSVPGLSYGYTF.

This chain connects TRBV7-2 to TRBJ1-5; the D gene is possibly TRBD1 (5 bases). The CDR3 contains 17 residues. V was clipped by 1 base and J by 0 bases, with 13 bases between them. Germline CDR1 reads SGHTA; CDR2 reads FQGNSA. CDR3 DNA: TGTGCCAGCAGCTTAGTTCTGACAGCAGATAGCAATCAGCCCCAGCATTTT. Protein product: CASSLVLTADSNQPQHF.

CDR3 nucleotides: TGCGCCAGCAGCCGCGACAGAGTTAACTATGGCTACACCTTC. This codes for CASSRDRVNYGYTF. The V and J genes are TRBV4-3 and TRBJ1-2; D might be TRBD1 (5 bases). The germline V gene has CDR1 LGHNA and CDR2 YSLEER. This CDR3 region has 14 residues. Trimming took 4 bases from V and 1 from J, leaving 10 bases between them.

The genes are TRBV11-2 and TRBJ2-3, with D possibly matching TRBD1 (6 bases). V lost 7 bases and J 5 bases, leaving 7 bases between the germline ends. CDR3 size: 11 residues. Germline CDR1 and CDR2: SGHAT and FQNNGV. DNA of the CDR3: TGTGCCAGCAAACAGGGAGATACGCAGTATTTT. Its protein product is CASKQGDTQYF.

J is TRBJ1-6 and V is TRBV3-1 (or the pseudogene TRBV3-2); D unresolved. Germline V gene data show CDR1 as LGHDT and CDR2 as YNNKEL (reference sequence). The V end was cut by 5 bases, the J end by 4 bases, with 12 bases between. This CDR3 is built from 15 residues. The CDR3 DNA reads TGTGCCAGCAGCATAACTCGGGGTTATAATTCACCCCTCCACTTT. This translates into CASSITRGYNSPLHF.

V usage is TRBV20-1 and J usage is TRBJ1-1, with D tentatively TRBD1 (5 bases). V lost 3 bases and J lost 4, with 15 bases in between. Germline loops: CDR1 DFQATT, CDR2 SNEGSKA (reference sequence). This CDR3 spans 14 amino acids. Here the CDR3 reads CSASQSLTVTEAFF. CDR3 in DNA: TGCAGTGCTAGTCAAAGTCTGACAGTCACTGAAGCTTTCTTT.

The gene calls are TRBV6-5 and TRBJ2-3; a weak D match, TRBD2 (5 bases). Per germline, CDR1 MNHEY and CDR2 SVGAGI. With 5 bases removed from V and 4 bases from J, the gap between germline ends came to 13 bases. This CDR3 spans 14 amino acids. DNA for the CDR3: TGTGCCAGCAGTCAATGGACTGAAGCAGATACGCAGTATTTT. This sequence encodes CASSQWTEADTQYF.

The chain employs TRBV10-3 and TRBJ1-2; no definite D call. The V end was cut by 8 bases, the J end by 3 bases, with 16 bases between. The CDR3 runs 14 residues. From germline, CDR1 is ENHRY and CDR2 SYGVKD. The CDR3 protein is CAIFSTVGDYGYTF. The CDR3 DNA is TGTGCCATCTTTTCGACGGTTGGAGACTATGGCTACACCTTC.

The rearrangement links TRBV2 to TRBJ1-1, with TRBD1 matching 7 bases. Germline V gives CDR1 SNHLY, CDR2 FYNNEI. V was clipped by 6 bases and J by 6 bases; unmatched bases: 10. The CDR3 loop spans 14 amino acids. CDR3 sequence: CASRDITGAAEAFF. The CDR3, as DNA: TGTGCCAGCAGAGACATCACAGGGGCCGCTGAAGCTTTCTTT.

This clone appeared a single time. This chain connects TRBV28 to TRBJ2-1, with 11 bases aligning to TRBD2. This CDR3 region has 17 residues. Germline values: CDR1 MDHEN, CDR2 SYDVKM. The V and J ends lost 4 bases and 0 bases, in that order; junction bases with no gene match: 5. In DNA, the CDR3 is TGTGCCAGCAGTTCCATACTAGCGGGAGTCTCCTACAATGAGCAGTTCTTC. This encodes CASSSILAGVSYNEQFF.

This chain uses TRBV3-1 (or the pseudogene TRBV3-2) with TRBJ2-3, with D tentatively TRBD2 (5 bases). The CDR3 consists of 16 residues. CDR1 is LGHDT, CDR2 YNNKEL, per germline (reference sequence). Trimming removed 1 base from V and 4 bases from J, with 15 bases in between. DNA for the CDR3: TGTGCCAGCAGCCAAGGCCCCGGGGTAGCGCCAGATACGCAGTATTTT. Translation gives CASSQGPGVAPDTQYF.

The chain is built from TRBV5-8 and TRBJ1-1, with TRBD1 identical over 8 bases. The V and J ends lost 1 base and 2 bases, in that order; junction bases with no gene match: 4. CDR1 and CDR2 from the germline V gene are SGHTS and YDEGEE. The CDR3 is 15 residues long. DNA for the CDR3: TGTGCCAGCAGCTTGCCCGGACAGGGAAACACTGAAGCTTTCTTT. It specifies CASSLPGQGNTEAFF.

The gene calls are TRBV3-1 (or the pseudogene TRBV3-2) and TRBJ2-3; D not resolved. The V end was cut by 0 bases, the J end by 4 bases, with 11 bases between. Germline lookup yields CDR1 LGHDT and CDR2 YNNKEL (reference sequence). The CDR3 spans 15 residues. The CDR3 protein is CASSQELRASDTQYF. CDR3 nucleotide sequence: TGTGCCAGCAGCCAAGAGCTTCGAGCATCAGATACGCAGTATTTT.

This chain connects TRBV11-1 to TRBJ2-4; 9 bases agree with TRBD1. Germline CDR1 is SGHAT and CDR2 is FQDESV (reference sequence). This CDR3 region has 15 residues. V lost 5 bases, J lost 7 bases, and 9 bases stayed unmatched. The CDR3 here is CASSNHGTGINIQYF. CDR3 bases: TGTGCCAGCAGCAACCACGGGACAGGGATTAACATTCAGTACTTC.

CDR3 DNA sequence: TGTGCCACCAGCAGAGACAGGGGGAGGTATGGCTACACCTTC. Amino acids: CATSRDRGRYGYTF. The genes are TRBV15 and TRBJ1-2, with TRBD1 identical over 7 bases. CDR3 length: 14 residues. In germline, CDR1 is LNHNV, CDR2 YYDKDF (reference sequence). J was trimmed by 5 bases and V by 0 bases; bases with no gene match: 3.

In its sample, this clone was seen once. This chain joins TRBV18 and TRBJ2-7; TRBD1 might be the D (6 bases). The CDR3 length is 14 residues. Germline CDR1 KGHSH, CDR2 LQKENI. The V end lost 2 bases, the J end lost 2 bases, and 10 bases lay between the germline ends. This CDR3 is CASSPDSGAYEQYF. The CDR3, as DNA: TGTGCCAGCTCACCAGACTCAGGGGCCTACGAGCAGTACTTC.

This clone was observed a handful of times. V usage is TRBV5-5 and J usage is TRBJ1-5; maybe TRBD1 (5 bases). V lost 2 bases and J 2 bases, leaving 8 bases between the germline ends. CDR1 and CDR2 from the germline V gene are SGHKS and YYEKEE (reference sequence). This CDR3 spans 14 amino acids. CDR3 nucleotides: TGTGCCAGCAGCTTCTGGGGGGGCAATCAGCCCCAGCATTTT. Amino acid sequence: CASSFWGGNQPQHF.

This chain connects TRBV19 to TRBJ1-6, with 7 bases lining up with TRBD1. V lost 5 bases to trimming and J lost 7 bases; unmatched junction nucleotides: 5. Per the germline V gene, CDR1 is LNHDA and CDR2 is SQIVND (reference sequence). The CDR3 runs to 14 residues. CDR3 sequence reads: CASSPRQGNSPLHF. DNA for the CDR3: TGTGCCAGTAGTCCGCGACAGGGAAATTCACCCCTCCACTTT.

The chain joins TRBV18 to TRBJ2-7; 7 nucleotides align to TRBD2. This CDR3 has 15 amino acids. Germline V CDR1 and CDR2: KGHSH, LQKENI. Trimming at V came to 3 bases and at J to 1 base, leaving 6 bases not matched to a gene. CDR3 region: CASSPGASGSYEQYF. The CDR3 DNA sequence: TGTGCCAGCTCACCCGGGGCTAGCGGATCCTACGAGCAGTACTTC.

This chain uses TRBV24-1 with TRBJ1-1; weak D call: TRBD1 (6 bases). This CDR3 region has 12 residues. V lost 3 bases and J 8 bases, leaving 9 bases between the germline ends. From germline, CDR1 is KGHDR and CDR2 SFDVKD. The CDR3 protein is CATSDPGGEAFF. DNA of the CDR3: TGTGCCACCAGTGATCCGGGGGGCGAAGCTTTCTTT.

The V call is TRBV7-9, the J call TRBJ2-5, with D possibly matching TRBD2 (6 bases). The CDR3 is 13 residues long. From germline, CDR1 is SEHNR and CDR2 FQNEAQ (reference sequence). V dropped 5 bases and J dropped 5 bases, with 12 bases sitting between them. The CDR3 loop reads CASSPEGPETQYF. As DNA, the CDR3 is TGTGCCAGCAGCCCGGAGGGCCCTGAGACCCAGTACTTC.

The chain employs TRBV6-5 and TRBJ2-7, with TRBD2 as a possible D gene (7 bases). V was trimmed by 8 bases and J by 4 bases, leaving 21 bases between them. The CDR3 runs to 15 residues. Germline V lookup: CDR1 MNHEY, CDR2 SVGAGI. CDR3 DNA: TGTGCCAGCGGGCCGGGATGGGGGGGCCGGTACGAGCAGTACTTC. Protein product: CASGPGWGGRYEQYF.

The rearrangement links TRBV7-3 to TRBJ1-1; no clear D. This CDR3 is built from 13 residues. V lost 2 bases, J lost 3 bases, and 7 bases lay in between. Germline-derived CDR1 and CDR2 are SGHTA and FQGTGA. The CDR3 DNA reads TGTGCCAGCAGCTTACAGAGGGACACTGAAGCTTTCTTT. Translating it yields CASSLQRDTEAFF.

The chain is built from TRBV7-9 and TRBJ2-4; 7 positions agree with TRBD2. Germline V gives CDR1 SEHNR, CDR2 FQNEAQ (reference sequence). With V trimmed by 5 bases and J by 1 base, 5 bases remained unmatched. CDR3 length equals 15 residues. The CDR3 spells CASSPDGGAKNIQYF. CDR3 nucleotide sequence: TGTGCCAGCAGCCCGGACGGGGGGGCCAAAAACATTCAGTACTTC.

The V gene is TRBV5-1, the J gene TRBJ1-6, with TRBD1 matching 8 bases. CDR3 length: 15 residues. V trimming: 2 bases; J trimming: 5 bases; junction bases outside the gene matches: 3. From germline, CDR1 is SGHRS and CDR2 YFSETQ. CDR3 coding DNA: TGCGCCAGCAGCTTCCAGGGGGCCAATAATTCACCCCTCCACTTT. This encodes CASSFQGANNSPLHF.

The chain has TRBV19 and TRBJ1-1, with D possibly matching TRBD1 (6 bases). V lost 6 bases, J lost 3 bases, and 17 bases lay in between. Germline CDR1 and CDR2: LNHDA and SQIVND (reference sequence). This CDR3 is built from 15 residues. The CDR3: CASSPWRGAHTEAFF. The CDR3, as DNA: TGTGCCAGTAGCCCGTGGCGGGGGGCCCACACTGAAGCTTTCTTT.

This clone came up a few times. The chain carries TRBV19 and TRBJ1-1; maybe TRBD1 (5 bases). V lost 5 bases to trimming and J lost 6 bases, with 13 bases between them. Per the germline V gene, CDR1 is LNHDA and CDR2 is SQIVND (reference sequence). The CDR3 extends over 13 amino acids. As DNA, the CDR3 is TGTGCCAGTAGTGCAACAGGTCTTCCTGAAGCTTTCTTT. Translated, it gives CASSATGLPEAFF.

CDR3 sequence: CASSATGGNTEAFF. DNA for the CDR3: TGTGCCAGCAGCGCAACAGGGGGTAACACTGAAGCTTTCTTT. The chain joins TRBV9 to TRBJ1-1; 8 positions agree with TRBD1. V shed 3 bases and J 2 bases; nucleotides not matched to a gene: 3. CDR1 is SGDLS, CDR2 YYNGEE, per germline. CDR3 size: 14 residues.